The rows below give T cell receptor beta chains drawn from one sample of a study of CD8+ T cells in alopecia areata. Libraries were prepared by immunoSEQ multiplex PCR; TCRdb keeps only in-frame clonotypes and omits some of them. This sample has about 180,000 clones, with more than 60% found just once. Sequencing used CD4+ T cells sorted from blood, obtained at week 0. The receptors come from a human donor with alopecia areata. Both conserved end residues are part of each CDR3. The D gene is left open where the match is weak. A row's size may be missing; if present it is once, few, many or a size class.

V gene: TRBV29-1
clone size: NA
D gene: NA
J gene: TRBJ1-1
CDR3 DNA: TGCAGCGTTGCAAGCAGCGGTAATGAAGCTTTCTTT
CDR3 protein: CSVASSGNEAFF

V gene: TRBV30
clone size: once
D gene: NA
J gene: TRBJ2-7
CDR3 DNA: TGTGCCTGGAGTTCCCCCCGCCTAACTGGTGGCTACGAGCAGTACTTC
CDR3 protein: CAWSSPRLTGGYEQYF

V gene: TRBV2
clone size: NA
D gene: NA
J gene: TRBJ2-3
CDR3 DNA: TGTGCCAGCAGCCAAGACGTCGGAGGAGATACGCAGTATTTT
CDR3 protein: CASSQDVGGDTQYF

V gene: TRBV30
clone size: NA
D gene: NA
J gene: TRBJ2-2
CDR3 DNA: TGTGCCTGGAGTGTACACGGGGGATTCACCGGGGAGCTGTTTTTT
CDR3 protein: CAWSVHGGFTGELFF

V gene: TRBV4-3
clone size: once
D gene: TRBD2
J gene: TRBJ2-5
CDR3 DNA: TGCGCCAGCAGCCAAGAAGGACTAGCGGGGGGGTCGGAGACCCAGTACTTC
CDR3 protein: CASSQEGLAGGSETQYF

V gene: TRBV30
clone size: once
D gene: NA
J gene: TRBJ1-1
CDR3 DNA: TGTGCCTGGTGGGTGAACACTGAAGCTTTCTTT
CDR3 protein: CAWWVNTEAFF

V gene: TRBV19
clone size: NA
D gene: TRBD1
J gene: TRBJ1-5
CDR3 DNA: TGTGCCAGGAGAGACAGGGGACATCAGCCCCAGCATTTT
CDR3 protein: CARRDRGHQPQHF

V gene: TRBV15
clone size: NA
D gene: NA
J gene: TRBJ2-3
CDR3 DNA: TGTGCCACCCGAAATCAGGGAGATACGCAGTATTTT
CDR3 protein: CATRNQGDTQYF

V gene: TRBV7-2
clone size: NA
D gene: NA
J gene: TRBJ2-4
CDR3 DNA: TGTGCCAGCAGCTCGCTCCGGCCCTTAGGGGAAAACATTCAGTACTTC
CDR3 protein: CASSSLRPLGENIQYF

V gene: TRBV7-9
clone size: few
D gene: TRBD1
J gene: TRBJ2-3
CDR3 DNA: TGTGCCAGCTCCCCCGGGACAGGTGCAGATACGCAGTATTTT
CDR3 protein: CASSPGTGADTQYF